A single sample gave rise to the 9 T cell receptor beta chains below, sequenced in a study of T cell changes during pregnancy in multiple sclerosis. Sequencing was performed with immunoSEQ multiplex PCR; in TCRdb, only in-frame clones are kept and a portion is missing. Here the sample spans roughly 29,000 clones, around 89% being singletons. The input for sequencing was CD4+ T cells from peripheral blood mononuclear cells, taken in the first trimester of pregnancy. These receptors were collected from a female donor in good health, enrolled as a control in a pregnancy study.

This sequence joins TRBV7-8 and TRBJ1-6; 7 nucleotides agree with TRBD1. The CDR3 has 14 amino acids. Germline values: CDR1 SGHVS, CDR2 FQNEAQ. The ends lost 3 bases at V and 8 bases at J; junction bases unmatched: 4. CDR3 sequence reads: CASSLDRNHSPLHF. For the CDR3, the DNA is TGTGCCAGCAGCTTGGACAGGAACCATTCACCCCTCCACTTT.

V gene TRBV4-1 combines with J gene TRBJ2-3, with a tentative D call TRBD2 (6 bases). The V and J ends lost 2 bases and 1 base respectively, with 10 bases between them. Germline CDR1 MGHRA, CDR2 YSYEKL. The CDR3 is made up of 15 amino acids. The chain's CDR3 is CASSQTSIGTDTQYF. CDR3 nucleotides: TGCGCCAGCAGCCAAACTAGCATCGGCACAGATACGCAGTATTTT.

This chain links TRBV7-8 with TRBJ1-3; no definite D call. Germline CDR1 reads SGHVS; CDR2 reads FQNEAQ. CDR3 length: 15 amino acids. Deletions cut 5 bases from V and 2 bases from J, with 13 bases between. CDR3: CASSLGRTTGNTIYF. The CDR3 DNA reads as TGTGCCAGCAGCCTCGGACGGACTACTGGAAACACCATATATTTT. The complete variable domain, with remaining parts taken from reference TRBV7-8 and TRBJ1-3, reads GAGVSQSPRYKVAKRGQDVALRCDPISGHVSLFWYQQALGQGPEFLTYFQNEAQLDKSGLPSDRFFAERPEGSVSTLKIQRTQQEDSAVYLCASSLGRTTGNTIYFGEGSWLTVV.

The rearrangement joins TRBV9 to TRBJ2-2; 8 bases match TRBD1. The CDR3 is 16 residues long. Germline V CDR1 and CDR2: SGDLS, YYNGEE. With V trimmed by 4 bases and J by 3 bases, 8 bases remained unmatched. The CDR3 nucleotides are TGTGCCAGCAGCCCTCGGACAGGGTCCTACACCGGGGAGCTGTTTTTT. It encodes CASSPRTGSYTGELFF.

The chain is built from TRBV10-2 and TRBJ2-3, with a weak D call TRBD2 (6 bases). Germline CDR1 WSHSY, CDR2 SAAADI. This CDR3 has 14 residues. Trimming stripped 5 bases from V and 2 bases from J, with 11 bases between. CDR3 in DNA: TGCGCCAGCAGTTCGGGACTGCACACAGATACGCAGTATTTT. Protein sequence: CASSSGLHTDTQYF.

The J gene is TRBJ1-2, the V gene TRBV27, with TRBD1 as a possible D gene (5 bases). The germline V and J ends were trimmed by 2 bases and 7 bases, with 17 bases remaining between them. The CDR3 extends over 15 amino acids. CDR1 MNHEY and CDR2 SMNVEV come from the germline V gene (reference sequence). This chain's CDR3 is CASSLRDSSMGGYTF. The CDR3 region has the DNA TGTGCCAGCAGTTTAAGGGACTCATCCATGGGTGGCTACACCTTC.

The rearrangement uses TRBV28 and TRBJ1-6; possible D gene TRBD1, 6 bases. CDR1 is MDHEN and CDR2 is SYDVKM in the germline V gene. CDR3 length equals 15 residues. Trimming stripped 1 base from V and 9 bases from J, with 13 bases between. The DNA of the CDR3 is TGTGCCAGCAGTTTATCCCAGGGGTCGGTTTCACCCCTCCACTTT. Translating it yields CASSLSQGSVSPLHF. Supplemented by reference TRBV28 and TRBJ1-6, the full variable domain reads DVKVTQSSRYLVKRTGEKVFLECVQDMDHENMFWYRQDPGLGLRLIYFSYDVKMKEKGDIPEGYSVSREKKERFSLILESASTNQTSMYLCASSLSQGSVSPLHFGNGTRLTVT.

This chain connects TRBV7-2 to TRBJ2-1, with a possible D match to TRBD1 (5 bases). Germline CDR1 and CDR2: SGHTA and FQGNSA. V was cut by 3 bases and J by 6 bases, with 15 bases left in between. The CDR3 contains 15 residues. CDR3 residues: CASSFLAGRGNEQFF. The CDR3 region has the DNA TGTGCCAGCAGCTTTTTGGCAGGGCGAGGCAATGAGCAGTTCTTC.

The chain uses TRBV18 and TRBJ1-3, with 8 bases lining up with TRBD1. CDR1 and CDR2 (germline): KGHSH, LQKENI. The CDR3 contains 21 residues. The V and J ends lost 3 bases and 0 bases, in that order; junction bases with no gene match: 19. CDR3 bases: TGTGCCAGCTCACCTCCCAGTTGGACAGGGACATATAACCCCTCTGGAAACACCATATATTTT. It codes for CASSPPSWTGTYNPSGNTIYF.